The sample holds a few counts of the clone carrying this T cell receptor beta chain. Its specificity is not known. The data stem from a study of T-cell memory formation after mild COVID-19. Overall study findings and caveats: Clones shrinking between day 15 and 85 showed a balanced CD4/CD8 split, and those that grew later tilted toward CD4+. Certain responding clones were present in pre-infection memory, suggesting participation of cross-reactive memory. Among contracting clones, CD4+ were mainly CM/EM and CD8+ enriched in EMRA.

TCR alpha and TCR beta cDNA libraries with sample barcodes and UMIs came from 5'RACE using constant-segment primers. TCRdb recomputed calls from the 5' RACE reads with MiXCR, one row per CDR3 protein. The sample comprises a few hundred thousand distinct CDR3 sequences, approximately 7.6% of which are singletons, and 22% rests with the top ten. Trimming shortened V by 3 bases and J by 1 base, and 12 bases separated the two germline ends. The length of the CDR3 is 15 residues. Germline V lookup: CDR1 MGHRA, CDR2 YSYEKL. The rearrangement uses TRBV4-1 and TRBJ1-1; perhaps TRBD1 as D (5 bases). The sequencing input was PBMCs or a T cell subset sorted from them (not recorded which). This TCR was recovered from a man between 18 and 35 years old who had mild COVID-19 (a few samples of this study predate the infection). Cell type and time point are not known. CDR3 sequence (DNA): TGCGCCAGCAGCCATCACAGGAACCCGAACACTGAAGCTTTCTTT. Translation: CASSHHRNPNTEAFF.